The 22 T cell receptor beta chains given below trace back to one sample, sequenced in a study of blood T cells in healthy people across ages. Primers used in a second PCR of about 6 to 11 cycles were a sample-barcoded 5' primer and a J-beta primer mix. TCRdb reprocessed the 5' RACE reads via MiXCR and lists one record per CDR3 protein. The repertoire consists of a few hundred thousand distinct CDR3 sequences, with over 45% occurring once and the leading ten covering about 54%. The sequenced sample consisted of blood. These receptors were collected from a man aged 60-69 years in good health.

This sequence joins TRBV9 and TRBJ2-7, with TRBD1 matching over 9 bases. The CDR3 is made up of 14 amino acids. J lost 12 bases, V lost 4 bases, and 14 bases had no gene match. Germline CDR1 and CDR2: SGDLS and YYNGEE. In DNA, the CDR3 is TGTGCCAGCAGCCAAACTCCGGGACAGGGACCTATGTACTTC. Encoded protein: CASSQTPGQGPMYF.

CDR3 sequence reads: CASNGQGRTEAFF. CDR3 nucleotides: TGTGCCAGCAACGGACAGGGGCGCACTGAAGCTTTCTTT. The V and J genes are TRBV28 and TRBJ1-1, with 9 bases identical to TRBD1. The V and J ends lost 7 bases and 4 bases, in that order; junction bases with no gene match: 4. The CDR3 has 13 residues. CDR1 and CDR2 (germline): MDHEN, SYDVKM. Filled out from reference TRBV28 and TRBJ1-1, the complete variable domain reads DVKVTQSSRYLVKRTGEKVFLECVQDMDHENMFWYRQDPGLGLRLIYFSYDVKMKEKGDIPEGYSVSREKKERFSLILESASTNQTSMYLCASNGQGRTEAFFGQGTRLTVV.

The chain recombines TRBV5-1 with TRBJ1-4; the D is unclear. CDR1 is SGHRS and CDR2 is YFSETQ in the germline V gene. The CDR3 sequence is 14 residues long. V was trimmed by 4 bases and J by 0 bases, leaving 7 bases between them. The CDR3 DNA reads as TGCGCCAGCAGCCTACAGCCAACTAATGAAAAACTGTTTTTT. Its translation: CASSLQPTNEKLFF.

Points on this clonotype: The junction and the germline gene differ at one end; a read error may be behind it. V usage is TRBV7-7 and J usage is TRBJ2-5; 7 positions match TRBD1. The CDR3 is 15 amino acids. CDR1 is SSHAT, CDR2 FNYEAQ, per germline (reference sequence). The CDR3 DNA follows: TGTGCTAGCAGTCTCACAGGGGCCTGGCAAGAGACCCAGTACTTC. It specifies CASSLTGAWQETQYF.

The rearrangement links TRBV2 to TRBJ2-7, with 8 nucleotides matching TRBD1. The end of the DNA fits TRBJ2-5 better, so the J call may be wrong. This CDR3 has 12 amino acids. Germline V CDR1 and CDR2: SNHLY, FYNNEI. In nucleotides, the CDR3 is TGTGCCAGCAGGACAGGGGTGTGGACCCAGTACTTC. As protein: CASRTGVWTQYF.

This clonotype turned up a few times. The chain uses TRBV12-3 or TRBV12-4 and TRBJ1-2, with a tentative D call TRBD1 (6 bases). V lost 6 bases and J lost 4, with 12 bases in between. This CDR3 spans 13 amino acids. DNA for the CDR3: TGTGCCAGCAGGGCCGACAGGTCCTATGGCTACACCTTC. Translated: CASRADRSYGYTF.

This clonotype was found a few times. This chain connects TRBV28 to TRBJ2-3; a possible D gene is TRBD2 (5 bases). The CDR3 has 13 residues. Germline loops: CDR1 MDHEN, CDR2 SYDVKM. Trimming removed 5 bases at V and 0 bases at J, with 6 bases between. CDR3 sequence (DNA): TGTGCCAGCAGTCGGACTAGCACAGATACGCAGTATTTT. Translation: CASSRTSTDTQYF.

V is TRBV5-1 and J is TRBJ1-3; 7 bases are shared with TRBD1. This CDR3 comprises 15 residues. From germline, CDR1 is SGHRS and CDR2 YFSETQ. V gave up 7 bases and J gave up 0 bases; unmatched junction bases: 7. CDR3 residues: CASFTSGGSGNTIYF. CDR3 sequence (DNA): TGCGCCAGCTTCACCTCAGGGGGCTCTGGAAACACCATATATTTT.

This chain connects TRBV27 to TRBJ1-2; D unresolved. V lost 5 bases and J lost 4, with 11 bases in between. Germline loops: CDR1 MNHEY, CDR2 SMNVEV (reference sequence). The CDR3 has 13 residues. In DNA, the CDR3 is TGTGCCAGCAGTCCCACATCTTCCTATGGCTACACCTTC. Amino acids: CASSPTSSYGYTF.

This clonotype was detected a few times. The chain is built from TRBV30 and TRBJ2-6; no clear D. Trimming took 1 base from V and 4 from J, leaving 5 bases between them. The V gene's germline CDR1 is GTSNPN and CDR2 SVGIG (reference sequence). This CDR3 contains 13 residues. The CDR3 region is CAWSDAGANVLTF. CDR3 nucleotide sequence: TGTGCCTGGAGTGACGCGGGGGCCAACGTCCTGACTTTC.

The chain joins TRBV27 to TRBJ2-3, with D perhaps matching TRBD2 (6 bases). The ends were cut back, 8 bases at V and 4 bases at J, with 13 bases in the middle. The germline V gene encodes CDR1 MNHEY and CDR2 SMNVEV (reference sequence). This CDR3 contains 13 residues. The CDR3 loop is CASPAREPDTQYF. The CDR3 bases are TGTGCCAGCCCCGCCCGGGAGCCAGATACGCAGTATTTT.

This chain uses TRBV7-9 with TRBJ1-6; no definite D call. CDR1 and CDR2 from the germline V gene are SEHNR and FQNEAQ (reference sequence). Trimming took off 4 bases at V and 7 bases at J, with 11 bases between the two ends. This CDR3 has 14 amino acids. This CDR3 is CASSSLGANSPLHF. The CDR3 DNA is TGTGCCAGCAGCTCCCTAGGAGCCAATTCACCCCTCCACTTT.

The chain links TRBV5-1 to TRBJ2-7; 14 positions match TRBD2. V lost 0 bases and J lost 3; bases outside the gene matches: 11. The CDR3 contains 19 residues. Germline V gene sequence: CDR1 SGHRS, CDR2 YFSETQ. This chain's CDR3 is CASSLELTSGGAGDYEQYF. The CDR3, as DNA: TGCGCCAGCAGCTTGGAATTGACTAGCGGGGGGGCTGGCGACTACGAGCAGTACTTC.

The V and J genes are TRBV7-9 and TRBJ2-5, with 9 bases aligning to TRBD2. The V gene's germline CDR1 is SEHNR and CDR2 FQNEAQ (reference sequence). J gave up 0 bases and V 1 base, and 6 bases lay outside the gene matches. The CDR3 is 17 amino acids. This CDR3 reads CASSLVVLAGNQETQYF. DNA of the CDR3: TGTGCCAGCAGCTTAGTTGTTCTAGCGGGGAACCAAGAGACCCAGTACTTC.

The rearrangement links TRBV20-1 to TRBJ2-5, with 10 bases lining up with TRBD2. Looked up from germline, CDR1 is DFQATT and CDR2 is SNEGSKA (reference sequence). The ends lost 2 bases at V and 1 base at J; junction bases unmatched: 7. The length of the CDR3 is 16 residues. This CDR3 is CSARPASGRFQETQYF. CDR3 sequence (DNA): TGCAGTGCTAGACCGGCTAGCGGGAGATTCCAAGAGACCCAGTACTTC.

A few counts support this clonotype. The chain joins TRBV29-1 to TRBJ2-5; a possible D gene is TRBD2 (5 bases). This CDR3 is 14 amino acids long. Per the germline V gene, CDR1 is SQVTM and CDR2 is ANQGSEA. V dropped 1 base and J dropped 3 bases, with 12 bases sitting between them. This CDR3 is CSVEARSGKETQYF. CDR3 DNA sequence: TGCAGCGTTGAAGCCCGGTCGGGAAAAGAGACCCAGTACTTC.

The chain's CDR3 is CASSWDGYNEQFF. CDR3 in DNA: TGTGCCAGCAGCTGGGACGGCTACAATGAGCAGTTCTTC. The chain carries TRBV7-2 and TRBJ2-1, with D perhaps being TRBD1 or TRBD2 (5 bases each). Germline CDR1 is SGHTA and CDR2 is FQGNSA. The CDR3 loop spans 13 amino acids. V shed 4 bases and J shed 3 bases, with 7 bases lying between them. Full variable domain (outside the CDR3, taken from reference TRBV7-2 and TRBJ2-1): GAGVSQSPSNKVTEKGKDVELRCDPISGHTALYWYRQSLGQGLEFLIYFQGNSAPDKSGLPSDRFSAERTGGSVSTLTIQRTQQEDSAVYLCASSWDGYNEQFFGPGTRLTVL.

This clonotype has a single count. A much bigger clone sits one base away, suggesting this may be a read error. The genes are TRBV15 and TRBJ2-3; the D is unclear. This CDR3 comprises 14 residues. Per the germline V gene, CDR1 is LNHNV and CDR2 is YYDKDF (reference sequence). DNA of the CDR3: TGTGCCACCAGCAGAGACCTCGCCACAGATACGCGGTATTTT. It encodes CATSRDLATDTRYF.

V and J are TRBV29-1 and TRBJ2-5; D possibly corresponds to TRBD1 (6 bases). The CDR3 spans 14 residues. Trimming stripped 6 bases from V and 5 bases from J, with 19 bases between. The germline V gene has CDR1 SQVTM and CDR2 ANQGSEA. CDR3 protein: CSVTGGLEGETQYF. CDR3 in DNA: TGCAGCGTGACAGGCGGCCTTGAGGGGGAGACCCAGTACTTC.

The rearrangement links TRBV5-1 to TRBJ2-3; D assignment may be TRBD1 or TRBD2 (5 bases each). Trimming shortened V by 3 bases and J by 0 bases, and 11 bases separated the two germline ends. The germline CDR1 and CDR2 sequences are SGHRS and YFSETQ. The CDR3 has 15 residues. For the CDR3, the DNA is TGCGCCAGCAGCTCCGGGGCTCCTAGCACAGATACGCAGTATTTT. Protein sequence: CASSSGAPSTDTQYF.

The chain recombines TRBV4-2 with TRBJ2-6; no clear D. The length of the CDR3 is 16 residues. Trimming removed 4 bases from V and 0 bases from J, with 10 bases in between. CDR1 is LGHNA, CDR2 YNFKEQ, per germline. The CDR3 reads CASSLDEDSGANVLTF. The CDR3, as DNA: TGTGCCAGCAGCCTAGATGAGGACTCTGGGGCCAACGTCCTGACTTTC.

CDR3 bases: TGTGCCAGCAGCGTGCAGGGGTCTCGGAATTCACCCCTCCACTTT. Amino acids: CASSVQGSRNSPLHF. V gene TRBV9 combines with J gene TRBJ1-6; D is possibly TRBD1 (6 bases). The V end was cut by 2 bases, the J end by 7 bases, with 13 bases between. CDR1 and CDR2 from the germline V gene are SGDLS and YYNGEE. This CDR3 is built from 15 residues. Variable domain in full (rest from reference TRBV9 and TRBJ1-6): DSGVTQTPKHLITATGQRVTLRCSPRSGDLSVYWYQQSLDQGLQFLIQYYNGEERAKGNILERFSAQQFPDLHSELNLSSLELGDSALYFCASSVQGSRNSPLHFGNGTRLTVT.